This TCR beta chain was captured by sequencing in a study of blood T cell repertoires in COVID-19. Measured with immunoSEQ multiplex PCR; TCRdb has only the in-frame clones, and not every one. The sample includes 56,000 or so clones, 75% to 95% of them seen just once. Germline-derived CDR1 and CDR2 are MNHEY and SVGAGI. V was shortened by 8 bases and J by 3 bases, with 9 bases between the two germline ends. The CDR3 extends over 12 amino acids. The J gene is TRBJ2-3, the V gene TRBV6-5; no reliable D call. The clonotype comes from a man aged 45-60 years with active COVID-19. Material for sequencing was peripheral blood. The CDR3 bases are TGTGCCAGCCGAGAACGAACAGATACGCAGTATTTT. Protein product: CASRERTDTQYF.